The present T cell receptor (beta chain) was sequenced within a study of blood T cell repertoires in COVID-19. Turning to the study itself: From the United States, Italy and Spain came samples of acute and convalescent COVID-19.

This table comes from immunoSEQ multiplex PCR, and its TCRdb copy is limited to in-frame clones, with some not included. Of about 210,000 clones in the sample, more than 75% were seen once. Germline V gene data show CDR1 as KGHSH and CDR2 as LQKENI. The CDR3 spans 16 residues. With V trimmed by 2 bases and J by 6 bases, 9 bases remained unmatched. The chain uses TRBV18 and TRBJ1-5; 8 bases align to TRBD1. This clonotype originated in a woman over 75 with acute or convalescent COVID-19. Sequencing was performed on peripheral blood. The CDR3 DNA is TGTGCCAGCTCACCAATGTCGACAGGGGCTGGTCAGCCCCAGCATTTT. This encodes CASSPMSTGAGQPQHF.